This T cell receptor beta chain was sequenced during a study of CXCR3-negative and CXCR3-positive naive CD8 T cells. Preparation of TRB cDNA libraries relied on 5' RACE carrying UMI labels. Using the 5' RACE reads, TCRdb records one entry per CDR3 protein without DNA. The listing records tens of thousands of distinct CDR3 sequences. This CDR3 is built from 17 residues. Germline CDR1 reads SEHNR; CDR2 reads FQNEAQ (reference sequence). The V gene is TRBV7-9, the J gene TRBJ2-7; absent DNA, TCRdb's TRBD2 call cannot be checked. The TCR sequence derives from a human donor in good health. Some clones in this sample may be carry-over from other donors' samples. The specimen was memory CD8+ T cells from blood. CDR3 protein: CASSFELAGGTDYKQYF.